The source of this TCR beta chain is a study of circulating CD8 cells and anti-PD-1 response in melanoma. In the study overall: Every 2 weeks, patients got 3 mg/kg nivolumab intravenously. Non-responders showed stable or progressive disease; responders showed complete or partial response.

The QIAseq Immune Repertoire TCR panel built the libraries from approximately 16 ng of total RNA. TCRdb reanalysed the reads using MiXCR and keeps one entry per CDR3 protein. The sample records several hundred distinct CDR3 sequences, 6.6% being singletons. Study results and caveats: The cohort mixed treatment-naive and previously treated patients.

Concerning this clonotype itself: Its antigen is still unknown.

Four subsets defined by PD-1 and/or TIGIT were sorted from live CD3+CD8+TCRalphabeta+ cells. This CDR3 is 12 amino acids long. Trimming took off 0 bases at V and 8 bases at J, with 5 bases between the two ends. Germline loops: CDR1 SGHRS, CDR2 YFSETQ. This clonotype was sampled from a human donor with melanoma. V and J are TRBV5-1 and TRBJ2-2, with D hard to call. Source: CD8+ T cells from PBMCs, taken at baseline or after one month of anti-PD-1 therapy (not recorded which). The DNA of the CDR3 is TGCGCCAGCAGCTTGGCTTTAGGGGAGCTGTTTTTT. Encoded protein: CASSLALGELFF.